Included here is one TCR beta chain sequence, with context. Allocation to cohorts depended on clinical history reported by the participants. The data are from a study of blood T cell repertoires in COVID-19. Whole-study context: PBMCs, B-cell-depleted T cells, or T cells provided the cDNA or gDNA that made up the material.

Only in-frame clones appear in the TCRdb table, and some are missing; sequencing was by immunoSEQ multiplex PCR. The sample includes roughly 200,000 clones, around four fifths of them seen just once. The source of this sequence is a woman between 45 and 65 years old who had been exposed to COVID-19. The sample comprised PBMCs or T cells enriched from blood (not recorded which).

The CDR3 nucleotides read TGTGCCAGCAGTTTATGGGGGGGCCCGGAGTTCTTC. Its translation is CASSLWGGPEFF. The V and J genes are TRBV27 and TRBJ2-1, with D tentatively TRBD2 (7 bases). CDR1 and CDR2 from the germline V gene are MNHEY and SMNVEV (reference sequence). Trimming pared 1 base from V and 14 bases from J, leaving 12 bases between. The CDR3 is 12 amino acids.